These 23 T cell receptor beta chains were all obtained from the same sample, sequenced in a study of molecular identifiers for immune sequencing clone quantification. TCRdb called the PCR reads again in MiXCR, with one record for every CDR3 protein. Of over 50,000 distinct CDR3 sequences in the sample, roughly 38% are singletons; the top ten hold 3.5% to 4%. The sample consisted of naive CD8+ T cells from blood, with Jurkat cell RNA spiked in. As to subset: FACS-sorted CD8+CD4-CCR7+CD45RA+ naive T cells. The source is a human donor in good health. Some libraries in this study had Jurkat cell RNA spiked in.

This clonotype was seen only a few times. This sequence joins TRBV10-2 and TRBJ2-2; 12 nucleotides agree with TRBD2. CDR1 and CDR2 from the germline V gene are WSHSY and SAAADI. The trim removed 3 bases at V and 0 bases at J, leaving 14 bases unmatched. This CDR3 comprises 21 residues. CDR3 DNA: TGCGCCAGCAGTGAAGTAGGGCTAGCGGGAGGGCCGGTTACGAACACCGGGGAGCTGTTTTTT. Amino acid sequence: CASSEVGLAGGPVTNTGELFF.

About this clonotype: This may stem from a read error, because a much larger clone lies one nucleotide away. The chain links TRBV13 to TRBJ2-7; D is possibly TRBD1 (5 bases). Germline V lookup: CDR1 PRHDT, CDR2 FYEKMQ (reference sequence). The CDR3 spans 14 residues. V gave up 5 bases and J gave up 2 bases, with 13 bases separating them. The DNA for the CDR3 is TGTGCCAGCAGCAGCCCGACAGAACCCTACGAGCAGTACTTC. Its translation: CASSSPTEPYEQYF.

A note on this clonotype: With a much larger clone just one base away, this may be a read error. V is TRBV18 and J is TRBJ1-4; D unclear. The CDR3 is 15 amino acids. The germline gives CDR1 KGHSH, CDR2 LQKENI. Trimming took off 2 bases at V and 4 bases at J, with 11 bases between the two ends. Here the CDR3 DNA reads TGTGCCAGCTCACCAGGGGATGCAATTAATGAAAAACTGTTTTTT. It codes for CASSPGDAINEKLFF.

To note about this clonotype: This may be a read error, as it is one base from a much larger clone. This chain connects TRBV28 to TRBJ2-2; no clear D gene. Germline V gene lookup returns CDR1 MDHEN and CDR2 SYDVKM. The CDR3 covers 15 residues. CDR3 bases: TGTGCCTGCAGTTTCTTGCCGGAAAACACCGGGGAGCTGTTTTTT. Translated: CACSFLPENTGELFF.

At least ten counts were recorded for this clonotype. V and J are TRBV14 and TRBJ2-2; D is undetermined. The germline V gene has CDR1 SGHDN and CDR2 FVKESK. With 2 bases removed from V and 5 bases from J, the gap between germline ends came to 3 bases. The CDR3 totals 12 residues. The CDR3 DNA follows: TGTGCCAGCAGCCAACAAACCGGGGAGCTGTTTTTT. Residues: CASSQQTGELFF. Complete variable domain (other parts from reference TRBV14 and TRBJ2-2): EAGVTQFPSHSVIEKGQTVTLRCDPISGHDNLYWYRRVMGKEIKFLLHFVKESKQDESGMPNNRFLAERTGGTYSTLKVQPAELEDSGVYFCASSQQTGELFFGEGSRLTVL.

About this clonotype itself: This clone may be a read error of a much larger clone one base away. This chain joins TRBV2 and TRBJ2-4; D is unresolved. This CDR3 comprises 16 residues. Germline CDR1 SNHLY, CDR2 FYNNEI. V was trimmed by 3 bases and J by 0 bases, leaving 12 bases between them. CDR3 sequence: CASSDHNRQAKNIQYF. CDR3 sequence (DNA): TGTGCCAGCAGTGACCACAACCGACAAGCCAAAAACATTCAGTACTTC.

This clonotype was detected once. Lacking the conserved final phenylalanine or tryptophan, this CDR3 likely reflects a read error. V and J are TRBV24-1 and TRBJ2-7; 7 bases align to TRBD1. This CDR3 region has 12 residues. J was trimmed by 5 bases and V by 5 bases; bases with no gene match: 2. Germline-derived CDR1 and CDR2 are KGHDR and SFDVKD. The CDR3 DNA is TGTGCCACCAGTGCGCAGGGGGACGAGCAGTACATC. It codes for CATSAQGDEQYI.

This chain joins TRBV6-2 or TRBV6-3 and TRBJ2-3; D is unclear. Germline V gene lookup returns CDR1 MNHEY and CDR2 SVGEGT. CDR3 length: 14 amino acids. V was cut by 2 bases and J by 5 bases, with 11 bases left in between. The CDR3 spells CASSYQTAGDTQYF. The CDR3 DNA reads as TGTGCCAGCAGTTACCAAACCGCAGGAGATACGCAGTATTTT.

Regarding this clonotype: Possible read error: a much larger clone is one base away. This chain uses TRBV13 with TRBJ2-3; D is possibly TRBD1 (5 bases). This CDR3 comprises 15 residues. Germline loops: CDR1 PRHDT, CDR2 FYEKMQ (reference sequence). Here the CDR3 DNA reads TGTGCCAGCAGCGATTCGGACCCAGGGCCAGATACGCAGAATTTT. Protein: CASSDSDPGPDTQNF. Based on the CDR3 plus reference TRBV13 and TRBJ2-3, the full variable domain is AAGVIQSPRHLIKEKRETATLKCYPIPRHDTVYWYQQGPGQDPQFLISFYEKMQSDKGSIPDRFSAQQFSDYHSELNMSSLELGDSALYFCASSDSDPGPDTQNFGPGTRLTVL.

As concerns this clonotype: Being one base from a much bigger clone, this may be a read error. The chain links TRBV4-3 to TRBJ1-1; no clear D gene. Looked up from germline, CDR1 is LGHNA and CDR2 is YSLEER. The CDR3 totals 16 residues. Here the CDR3 DNA reads TGCGCCAGCAGCCAAGGGGCTCTCTTTATGAACTCTGAAGCTTTCTTT. Its protein is CASSQGALFMNSEAFF.

This clonotype appeared a few times. V is TRBV27 and J is TRBJ2-1, with D tentatively TRBD2 (6 bases). This CDR3 has 16 residues. Germline V gives CDR1 MNHEY, CDR2 SMNVEV (reference sequence). V was trimmed by 4 bases and J by 7 bases, leaving 20 bases between them. The CDR3 DNA sequence: TGTGCCAGCAGTTCAGATCAGAGACTAGTTTCTAATGAGCAGTTCTTC. Encoded protein: CASSSDQRLVSNEQFF.

This clonotype has more than one count but fewer than ten. The gene calls are TRBV19 and TRBJ2-7; weak D call: TRBD1 (6 bases). The CDR3 covers 14 residues. Germline V gene lookup returns CDR1 LNHDA and CDR2 SQIVND (reference sequence). Trimming took 5 bases from V and 3 from J, leaving 14 bases between them. The CDR3 DNA reads TGTGCCAGTAGTGCCAGAACACAGGGCTACGAGCAGTACTTC. It encodes CASSARTQGYEQYF.

This clonotype was observed many times. The V call is TRBV5-1, the J call TRBJ1-3; D call uncertain. The V end was cut by 0 bases, the J end by 2 bases, with 12 bases between. Germline V gives CDR1 SGHRS, CDR2 YFSETQ. The CDR3 sequence is 16 residues long. Written as DNA, the CDR3 is TGCGCCAGCAGCTTGGACCGAACTTACGCTGGAAACACCATATATTTT. This sequence encodes CASSLDRTYAGNTIYF.

A note on this clonotype: Since a much larger clone is just one base distant, this may be a read error. This chain joins TRBV6-1 and TRBJ2-5; maybe TRBD2 (6 bases). CDR1 and CDR2 from the germline V gene are MNHNS and SASEGT. The CDR3 has 14 amino acids. CDR3 region: CARGLARREETQNF. For the CDR3, the DNA is TGTGCCAGAGGGTTAGCGAGGCGGGAAGAGACCCAGAACTTC.

The gene calls are TRBV7-9 and TRBJ2-1, with 8 bases identical to TRBD2. V dropped 1 base and J dropped 6; count of bases not matched to a gene: 5. The CDR3 is 15 residues long. Looked up from germline, CDR1 is SEHNR and CDR2 is FQNEAQ (reference sequence). The CDR3 DNA follows: TGTGCCAGCAGCTTAGGGGGACTAGTAGGCAATGAGCAGTTCTTC. Protein: CASSLGGLVGNEQFF.

Regarding this clonotype: It may be a read error: a sequence one base away is much more abundant. The CDR3 bases are TGTGCCTGCAGCTTAGGTAATGAGCAGTTCTTC. It codes for CACSLGNEQFF. The chain combines TRBV7-2 with TRBJ2-1; D remains unclear. CDR1 is SGHTA and CDR2 is FQGNSA in the germline V gene. CDR3 size: 11 residues.

Concerning this clonotype itself: This may be a read error, as it is one base from a much larger clone. V is TRBV4-3 and J is TRBJ1-1; D gene unclear. This CDR3 contains 11 residues. CDR1 LGHNA and CDR2 YSLEER come from the germline V gene. The CDR3 protein is CASSVGAEAIF. In nucleotides, the CDR3 is TGCGCCAGCAGCGTAGGTGCTGAAGCTATCTTT.

This clonotype was recorded a few times. This chain links TRBV20-1 with TRBJ2-1, with TRBD1 identical over 7 bases. CDR3 length: 14 residues. V was clipped by 5 bases and J by 2 bases; unmatched bases: 6. CDR1 is DFQATT, CDR2 SNEGSKA, per germline (reference sequence). The CDR3, as DNA: TGCAGTGCTCAAGACAGGGTCACCTACAATGAGCAGTTCTTC. Amino acid sequence: CSAQDRVTYNEQFF.

In this sample, this clonotype turned up many times. The chain combines TRBV4-3 with TRBJ1-5; D gene ambiguous. V dropped 0 bases and J dropped 1 base, with 7 bases sitting between them. The length of the CDR3 is 15 residues. Germline assignment: CDR1 LGHNA and CDR2 YSLEER. In DNA form, the CDR3 reads TGCGCCAGCAGCCAAGAAATGGGGAGCAATCAGCCCCAGCATTTT. It translates to CASSQEMGSNQPQHF.

This clonotype was detected ten times or more. The chain has TRBV4-3 and TRBJ2-1; D gene ambiguous. The CDR3 consists of 14 residues. The ends were cut back, 0 bases at V and 4 bases at J, with 7 bases in the middle. The V gene's germline CDR1 is LGHNA and CDR2 YSLEER. The CDR3, as DNA: TGCGCCAGCAGCCAAGATACGGGTTACAATGAGCAGTTCTTC. Translated, it gives CASSQDTGYNEQFF.

Concerning this clonotype itself: A much larger clone sits a single nucleotide away, making a read error possible. The rearrangement joins TRBV4-3 to TRBJ2-3, with unresolved D. The germline V gene has CDR1 LGHNA and CDR2 YSLEER. The V and J ends lost 4 bases and 2 bases respectively, with 10 bases between them. The CDR3 has 14 amino acids. The CDR3 reads CASSPRVVTDTQYF. The CDR3 coding sequence is TGCGCCAGCAGCCCGCGAGTGGTCACAGATACGCAGTATTTT.

This sequence joins TRBV6-2 or TRBV6-3 and TRBJ1-5, with 7 bases matching TRBD1. The J segment lost 7 bases and the V segment lost 10 bases, leaving 10 bases of the junction unmatched. The CDR3 consists of 13 residues. Germline assignment: CDR1 MNHEY and CDR2 SVGEGT. The CDR3 loop is CAIRGGAQQPQHF. The CDR3 DNA is TGTGCCATCAGGGGGGGGGCCCAACAGCCCCAGCATTTT.

This clonotype was seen more than once but under ten times. V usage is TRBV6-2 or TRBV6-3 and J usage is TRBJ2-7; 10 nucleotides agree with TRBD2. In germline, CDR1 is MNHEY, CDR2 SVGEGT. The CDR3 covers 13 residues. J lost 3 bases, V lost 10 bases, and 6 bases had no gene match. This CDR3 reads CATGLAAYYEQYF. CDR3 DNA sequence: TGTGCCACCGGACTAGCGGCTTACTACGAGCAGTACTTC.